This TCR beta chain was sequenced during a study of blood T cells in healthy people across ages. Overall study findings and caveats: Naive CD4+ cell counts and diversity both ran higher in long-lived than in aged donors. It was held that the diversity estimates obtained from one million T cells were underestimates.

Then a second PCR, running about 7 to 11 cycles, was carried out with a sample-barcoded 5' primer and a J-beta primer mix. TCRdb processed the 5' RACE reads anew with MiXCR; each CDR3 protein has one entry. There are roughly 570,000 distinct CDR3 sequences in the sample; 25% to 30% occur only once, and less than 20% lies in the top ten. Extraction of total RNA produced a minimum of 6 micrograms from each sample. Trimming removed 5 bases at V and 2 bases at J, with 6 bases between. Germline assignment: CDR1 KGHDR and CDR2 SFDVKD. The CDR3 is 13 residues long. Worth noting for this clonotype: Its antigen is currently unknown.

Sequenced input: blood. The rearrangement joins TRBV24-1 to TRBJ2-1; D remains unclear. The TCR was taken from a woman between 70 and 85 years old in good health. The CDR3 DNA reads as TGTGCCACCAGTGGGGCAACCTACAATGAGCAGTTCTTC. It yields the protein CATSGATYNEQFF.